These 6 T cell receptor beta chains came from one sample sequenced in a study of T cells in tuberculosis. Profiling relied on immunoSEQ multiplex PCR, and the TCRdb table lists in-frame clones only, not all of them. The sample yields approximately 60,000 clones, about 76% seen once. Cells were sorted from thawed PBMC rested overnight and stained with GMM-loaded CD1B tetramer, viability dye and anti-CD3. CD1B tetramers were loaded with Rhodococcus equi-derived C32 glucose monomycolate. The sequenced sample was CD1b-GMM tetramer-negative cells sorted from PBMCs. The source of these receptors is an adult woman with latent tuberculosis.

This clone came up a few times. The V call is TRBV5-1, the J call TRBJ2-5; 9 bases map to TRBD1. CDR1 and CDR2 from the germline V gene are SGHRS and YFSETQ. V dropped 2 bases and J dropped 5; count of bases not matched to a gene: 7. The CDR3 loop spans 15 amino acids. The CDR3 loop reads CASSLQGANDETQYF. CDR3 bases: TGCGCCAGCAGCTTACAGGGGGCAAATGATGAGACCCAGTACTTC.

J is TRBJ2-1 and V is TRBV2; a possible D gene is TRBD2 (5 bases). The CDR3 sequence is 14 residues long. V dropped 4 bases and J dropped 8 bases, with 15 bases sitting between them. Germline CDR1 and CDR2: SNHLY and FYNNEI. In DNA form, the CDR3 reads TGTGCCAGCAGTGCCACCGGGGTGTGGGATGAGCAGTTCTTC. It specifies CASSATGVWDEQFF.

In DNA form, the CDR3 reads TGTGCCAGCAGCCCAGGGGACAGGGCGAGGAATGAGCAGTTCTTC. Translating it yields CASSPGDRARNEQFF. The rearrangement links TRBV7-2 to TRBJ2-1, with 9 bases identical to TRBD1. The V and J ends lost 5 bases and 7 bases, in that order; junction bases with no gene match: 9. Germline values: CDR1 SGHTA, CDR2 FQGNSA. The CDR3 has 15 residues.

The chain is built from TRBV5-6 and TRBJ1-1; 8 bases are a match to TRBD1. CDR1 and CDR2 from the germline V gene are SGHDT and YYEEEE. V dropped 4 bases and J dropped 6; count of bases not matched to a gene: 8. The CDR3 length is 14 residues. The CDR3 nucleotides are TGTGCCAGCAGCCGACAGGGGCTCCGATCTGAAGCTTTCTTT. As protein: CASSRQGLRSEAFF. Drawing the rest from reference TRBV5-6 and TRBJ1-1, the complete variable domain is DAGVTQSPTHLIKTRGQQVTLRCSPKSGHDTVSWYQQALGQGPQFIFQYYEEEERQRGNFPDRFSGHQFPNYSSELNVNALLLGDSALYLCASSRQGLRSEAFFGQGTRLTVV.

The chain links TRBV6-1 to TRBJ1-5, with D possibly TRBD1 on 5 matching bases. V lost 10 bases to trimming and J lost 2 bases, with 12 bases between them. The CDR3 totals 13 residues. Germline V gives CDR1 MNHNS, CDR2 SASEGT. This chain's CDR3 is CATAGARNQPQHF. CDR3 sequence (DNA): TGTGCCACCGCTGGGGCGCGCAATCAGCCCCAGCATTTT.

The chain combines TRBV5-1 with TRBJ2-7; perhaps TRBD1 as D (6 bases). Trimming left V 0 bases short and J 2 bases short, with 9 bases between. From germline, CDR1 is SGHRS and CDR2 YFSETQ. The CDR3 extends over 14 amino acids. CDR3: CASSLAGTTYEQYF. DNA of the CDR3: TGCGCCAGCAGCTTGGCCGGGACAACCTACGAGCAGTACTTC.